The 13 T cell receptor beta chains in this list originate from one sample, sequenced in a study of T cell changes during pregnancy in multiple sclerosis. Data came from immunoSEQ multiplex PCR; TCRdb stores just in-frame clones and leaves some out. The sample consists of about 12,000 clones, around 86% of them appearing once. The sample consisted of CD8+ T cells from peripheral blood mononuclear cells, taken in the second trimester of pregnancy. These TCRs come from a female donor in good health, enrolled as a control in a pregnancy study.

This clone was found once. The rearrangement links TRBV19 to TRBJ1-5; tentatively, D is TRBD1 (6 bases). The V gene lost 5 bases and the J gene lost 0 bases, with 14 bases spanning the gap. The CDR3 consists of 16 residues. Germline values: CDR1 LNHDA, CDR2 SQIVND (reference sequence). In DNA, the CDR3 is TGTGCCAGTAGTGTGGACAGTGAGATTAGCAATCAGCCCCAGCATTTT. Amino acids: CASSVDSEISNQPQHF.

The chain is built from TRBV18 and TRBJ2-5; no clear D. CDR1 KGHSH and CDR2 LQKENI come from the germline V gene. The CDR3 sequence is 11 residues long. With 3 bases removed from V and 5 bases from J, the gap between germline ends came to 4 bases. CDR3 amino acids: CASSPEETQYF. The CDR3 DNA is TGTGCCAGCTCACCGGAGGAGACCCAGTACTTC.

The chain uses TRBV5-4 and TRBJ2-2; 16 bases are shared with TRBD2. J lost 1 base, V lost 5 bases, and 5 bases had no gene match. This CDR3 has 18 residues. Germline V gives CDR1 SGHNT, CDR2 YYREEE (reference sequence). The CDR3 DNA is TGTGCCAGCAGACCGGGACTAGCGGGGGGGAAGAACACCGGGGAGCTGTTTTTT. It specifies CASRPGLAGGKNTGELFF.

The V gene is TRBV6-1, the J gene TRBJ2-5, with TRBD2 as a possible D gene (7 bases). The CDR3 is 15 amino acids. The V and J ends lost 2 bases and 9 bases respectively, with 19 bases between them. Germline-derived CDR1 and CDR2 are MNHNS and SASEGT. CDR3 in DNA: TGTGCCAGCAGTGAATGGGCAGGGGAGGGTGAGGCCCAGTACTTC. Its translation is CASSEWAGEGEAQYF.

V is TRBV4-2 and J is TRBJ2-1; no clear D gene. Germline CDR1 reads LGHNA; CDR2 reads YNFKEQ. The CDR3 covers 16 residues. The ends were cut back, 1 base at V and 0 bases at J, with 10 bases in the middle. CDR3 bases: TGTGCCAGCAGCCAAGGGGCTGGTAGCTCCTACAATGAGCAGTTCTTC. It encodes CASSQGAGSSYNEQFF.

This chain joins TRBV30 and TRBJ2-1; possibly TRBD2 for D (5 bases). V was shortened by 3 bases and J by 3 bases, with 9 bases between the two germline ends. This CDR3 has 13 amino acids. CDR1 GTSNPN and CDR2 SVGIG come from the germline V gene (reference sequence). CDR3 DNA sequence: TGTGCCTGGAGGGCCGGGAACTACAATGAGCAGTTCTTC. As protein: CAWRAGNYNEQFF.

The chain has TRBV4-1 and TRBJ1-1; D is perhaps TRBD1 (6 bases). Germline V gives CDR1 MGHRA, CDR2 YSYEKL. V lost 5 bases and J lost 6, with 13 bases in between. The CDR3 consists of 13 residues. DNA of the CDR3: TGCGCCAGCAGCTCTTCACAGGGATCTGAAGCTTTCTTT. Its protein is CASSSSQGSEAFF.

This clone was seen a single time. V usage is TRBV11-2 and J usage is TRBJ2-7; D may be TRBD2 (6 bases). Trimming cost V 5 bases and J 3 bases, with 14 bases left between them. Germline V gives CDR1 SGHAT, CDR2 FQNNGV. The CDR3 is 14 amino acids. The CDR3 DNA reads as TGTGCCAGCAGCCCCCCGGACTACAACTACGAGCAGTACTTC. This encodes CASSPPDYNYEQYF.

The chain combines TRBV6-5 with TRBJ2-6, with TRBD1 as a possible D gene (6 bases). Germline assignment: CDR1 MNHEY and CDR2 SVGAGI. Trimming pared 5 bases from V and 3 bases from J, leaving 11 bases between. The CDR3 has 15 amino acids. The CDR3 here is CASSIAGDGANVLTF. The DNA for the CDR3 is TGTGCCAGCAGTATTGCAGGGGATGGGGCCAACGTCCTGACTTTC.

The chain has TRBV4-1 and TRBJ2-7; no clear D gene. This CDR3 is built from 13 residues. The germline V gene encodes CDR1 MGHRA and CDR2 YSYEKL. V lost 1 base to trimming and J lost 3 bases, with 7 bases between them. The CDR3 spells CASSQGARYEQYF. The CDR3 DNA follows: TGCGCCAGCAGCCAAGGGGCTCGCTACGAGCAGTACTTC.

The chain recombines TRBV19 with TRBJ2-2; D is undetermined. Trimming shortened V by 3 bases and J by 7 bases, and 12 bases separated the two germline ends. There are 14 residues in the CDR3. CDR1 is LNHDA, CDR2 SQIVND, per germline (reference sequence). The DNA of the CDR3 is TGTGCCAGTAGTATGTCTGCGTCGAGCGGGGAGCTGTTTTTT. Amino acids: CASSMSASSGELFF.

In its sample, this clone was seen once. The chain has TRBV19 and TRBJ2-1, with TRBD2 identical over 9 bases. The CDR3 loop spans 16 amino acids. Germline trimming cut 1 base from V and 3 bases from J; bases unmatched to any gene: 4. CDR1 and CDR2 (germline): LNHDA, SQIVND (reference sequence). CDR3 DNA sequence: TGTGCCAGTAGTATAGCAGCGGGGGGCTTCTACAATGAGCAGTTCTTC. It yields the protein CASSIAAGGFYNEQFF.

The chain combines TRBV29-1 with TRBJ1-2, with 9 bases that match TRBD1. In germline, CDR1 is SQVTM, CDR2 ANQGSEA. This CDR3 has 16 residues. Germline trimming cut 1 base from V and 1 base from J; bases unmatched to any gene: 7. The CDR3: CSVEARDRAGNYGYTF. The CDR3 DNA is TGCAGCGTTGAAGCCCGGGACAGGGCGGGTAACTATGGCTACACCTTC.